This T cell receptor (beta chain) emerged from a study of blood T cell repertoires in COVID-19. Participants reported their clinical history, and cohort assignment relied on those reports. Assay: immunoSEQ multiplex PCR; the TCRdb copy retains only in-frame clones and omits some. Of 200,000 to 300,000 clones in the sample, roughly 88% were seen once. Trimming removed 4 bases from V and 5 bases from J, with 17 bases in between. The CDR3 is 15 residues long. CDR1 is SGHVS and CDR2 is FNYEAQ in the germline V gene. Sequenced input: PBMCs or T cells enriched from blood (not recorded which). The J gene is TRBJ1-1, the V gene TRBV7-6; D is undetermined. The receptor was derived from a woman aged 40-49 years with acute COVID-19. For the CDR3, the DNA is TGTGCCAGCAGCTCCTCCCGGGCAGGAGGGACTGAAGCTTTCTTT. Translated, it gives CASSSSRAGGTEAFF.